A selection of T cell receptor beta chains follows, all from one sample in a study of T cells in Graves' hyperthyroidism and ophthalmopathy. TCRdb independently ran MiXCR on the multiplex PCR reads; one entry per CDR3 protein. This table holds about 700,000 distinct CDR3 sequences, around 13% found once. The sample consisted of blood. Receptor source: a woman aged 18 to 35 with Graves' hyperthyroidism. Both conserved end residues are part of each CDR3. D genes are given only for firm matches. The listing skips clone size in some rows; elsewhere it reads once, few, many or a size class.

V	length	D	J	size	DNA	CDR3
TRBV7-9	16	-	TRBJ2-6	few	TGTGCCAGCAGCCCCCAAGGGAGAGATGGGGCCAACGTCCTGACTTTC	CASSPQGRDGANVLTF
TRBV5-1	14	-	TRBJ2-1	few	TGCGCCAGCAGCTCCGTTACAGGGTACAATGAGCAGTTCTTC	CASSSVTGYNEQFF
TRBV2	15	-	TRBJ1-4	many	TGTGCCAGCAAACTGGGCCGAGCAACTAATGAAAAACTGTTTTTT	CASKLGRATNEKLFF
TRBV6-1	17	TRBD1	TRBJ2-7	-	TGTGCCAGCAGTGACCTTAACACAGGGGCTCCCTCCTACGAGCAGTACTTC	CASSDLNTGAPSYEQYF
TRBV9	15	-	TRBJ2-1	many	TGTGCCAGCAGCGGATCGGGCCCTCCCCACAATGAGCAGTTCTTC	CASSGSGPPHNEQFF
TRBV7-2	16	-	TRBJ1-1	-	TGTGCCAGCAGCTTAGGACGGTTAGCCATGAACACTGAAGCTTTCTTT	CASSLGRLAMNTEAFF
TRBV7-9	16	TRBD2	TRBJ2-5	many	TGTGCCAGCAGCGGCGTGGGAGCGGGAGGAGAAGAGACCCAGTACTTC	CASSGVGAGGEETQYF
TRBV11-2	20	TRBD1	TRBJ1-3	many	TGTGCCAGCAGCCCCATTAGGAGGCCCTTCGGACAGGGCTTAGGAAACACCATATATTTT	CASSPIRRPFGQGLGNTIYF
TRBV3-1	14	-	TRBJ2-1	few	TGTGCCAGCAGCCAAGATGTCGGGAGCCCGAGGCAGTTCTTC	CASSQDVGSPRQFF
TRBV24-1	13	TRBD1	TRBJ2-7	-	TGTGCCACCAGTGGGGACAGGTCCTACGAGCAGTACTTC	CATSGDRSYEQYF
TRBV19	13	TRBD2	TRBJ2-7	-	TGTGCCAGTAGTAGCCAGGGAGGGCTCGAGCAGTACTTC	CASSSQGGLEQYF
TRBV19	15	-	TRBJ1-2	-	TGTGCCAGTATCCTGGAGGCAGGGCACAAGAATGGCTACACCTTC	CASILEAGHKNGYTF
TRBV6-1	16	TRBD2	TRBJ2-1	-	TGTGCCATCAGTGAGTCGTATAGCGGGGAGTCAGCTGAGCAGTTCTTC	CAISESYSGESAEQFF
TRBV29-1	11	TRBD1	TRBJ2-7	few	TGCAGCGGGGGACAGGCCTACGAGCAGTACTTC	CSGGQAYEQYF
TRBV2	15	-	TRBJ1-4	many	TGTGCCAGCGGGGGCGGCCTGTCGACTAATGAAAAACTGTTTTTT	CASGGGLSTNEKLFF
TRBV27	15	-	TRBJ1-2	-	TGTGCCAGCAGCCCCGGACTTTTCACCCCCTATGGCTACACCTTC	CASSPGLFTPYGYTF
TRBV7-2	15	-	TRBJ2-6	-	TGTGCCAGCAGCCAACAGCACTCTGGGGCCAACGTCCTGACTTTC	CASSQQHSGANVLTF
TRBV5-8	15	TRBD1	TRBJ2-2	-	TGTGCCAGCAGGGGACAGGGCGGGGTCACCGGGGAGCTGTTTTTT	CASRGQGGVTGELFF
TRBV7-9	14	-	TRBJ2-7	many	TGTGCCAGCAGCTCCAGCCGGGGCTCGGGCGAGCAGTACTTC	CASSSSRGSGEQYF
TRBV19	14	TRBD1	TRBJ2-5	-	TGTGCCAGTAGTCATTGGACAGGACAAGAGACCCAGTACTTC	CASSHWTGQETQYF
TRBV6-5	16	TRBD1	TRBJ2-4	-	TGTGCCAGCAGTTACACGCCACAGGGGGCCAAAAACATTCAGTACTTC	CASSYTPQGAKNIQYF
TRBV2	13	TRBD1	TRBJ2-5	many	TGTGCCAGCAGTGAAGCGGGACAGGGGGTCCAGTACTTC	CASSEAGQGVQYF
TRBV6-1	15	TRBD1	TRBJ2-7	many	TGTGCCAGCAGTTCCGGGACAGGGGGCTCCTACGAGCAGTACTTC	CASSSGTGGSYEQYF
TRBV20-1	17	-	TRBJ1-5	-	TGCAGTGCTAGAGGTAGATTACTAGCGGGTGGCACAGATACGCAGCATTTT	CSARGRLLAGGTDTQHF
TRBV29-1	15	-	TRBJ2-7	-	TGCAGCGTTGAAGATTCTCAGAGTACCTCCTACGAGCAGTACTTC	CSVEDSQSTSYEQYF
TRBV18	13	TRBD2	TRBJ2-7	many	TGTGCCAGCTCACCACCAGCGGGATACGAGCAGTACTTC	CASSPPAGYEQYF
TRBV20-1	13	-	TRBJ1-2	few	TGCAGTGGATATATACGGGGCGTGGGTGGCTACACCTTC	CSGYIRGVGGYTF
TRBV20-1	10	-	TRBJ1-2	many	TGCAGTGCTAGAGACTATGGCTACACCTTC	CSARDYGYTF
TRBV11-3	14	-	TRBJ2-7	many	TGTGCCAGCAGCCTCAGGGGAGCGGGGTACGAGCAGTACTTC	CASSLRGAGYEQYF
TRBV29-1	11	TRBD1	TRBJ2-7	few	TGCAGCGTTCGGGACAGCTACGAGCAGTACTTC	CSVRDSYEQYF
TRBV25-1	13	-	TRBJ2-7	-	TGTGCCAGCAGTGGGGACGCGTCCTACGAGCAGTACTTC	CASSGDASYEQYF
TRBV7-8	13	-	TRBJ2-1	few	TGTGCCAGCAGCTTCCTACCATTGGGTGAGCAGTTCTTC	CASSFLPLGEQFF
TRBV10-2	16	TRBD2	TRBJ2-5	many	TGCGCCAGCAGCGCCAGGGGAGCGGGGGTCCAAGAGACCCAGTACTTC	CASSARGAGVQETQYF
TRBV2	15	-	TRBJ2-5	many	TGTGCCAGCAGTGCTCCAGGGGGAGGGTATAGAGCCCAGTACTTC	CASSAPGGGYRAQYF
TRBV24-1	17	-	TRBJ2-3	few	TGTGCCACCAGTGATCGTAGGACACCTACTAGCACAGATACGCAGTATTTT	CATSDRRTPTSTDTQYF
TRBV18	17	TRBD1	TRBJ2-2	-	TGTGCCAGCTCACTCAAAAAGGACAGGGTGAACACCGGGGAGCTGTTTTTT	CASSLKKDRVNTGELFF
TRBV20-1	16	-	TRBJ1-3	-	TGCAGTGCAACCCTGGGACATCGGCTCTCCGGAAACACCATATATTTT	CSATLGHRLSGNTIYF
TRBV5-1	15	TRBD2	TRBJ2-2	few	TGCGCCAGCAGCCCTCTAGCGGGACGGACCGGGGAGCTGTTTTTT	CASSPLAGRTGELFF
TRBV30	12	-	TRBJ2-7	many	TGTGCCTGGAGTGTAGGAGGGTACGAGCAGTACTTC	CAWSVGGYEQYF
TRBV12-3/TRBV12-4	14	-	TRBJ2-5	-	TGTGCCAGCAGCTTAAACCGGGGAAGGGAGACCCAGTACTTC	CASSLNRGRETQYF
TRBV9	14	-	TRBJ2-5	-	TGTGCCAGCAGCGTGACAGTCCGAGGGGAGACCCAGTACTTC	CASSVTVRGETQYF
TRBV7-9	16	TRBD1	TRBJ1-1	few	TGTGCCAGCAGCAGCAAGCGGGGCAGGGGGGCCACTGAAGCTTTCTTT	CASSSKRGRGATEAFF
TRBV6-1	16	TRBD2	TRBJ2-1	few	TGTGCCAGCGCCCCAGGGGGACTAGCGGGGGGGGTGGGGCAGTTCTTC	CASAPGGLAGGVGQFF
TRBV12-3/TRBV12-4	15	-	TRBJ2-5	-	TGTGCCAGCAGTTTCCCTACCCCCCCCAATCAGACCCAGTACTTC	CASSFPTPPNQTQYF
TRBV6-1	20	TRBD1	TRBJ1-2	many	TGTGCCAGCAGTTACGCCGTCCCCCGGACAGGGAGGAAAGCTAACTATGGCTACACCTTC	CASSYAVPRTGRKANYGYTF
TRBV24-1	13	-	TRBJ2-1	few	TGTGCCACCGCCAGTCCGGTACTAGATGAGCAGTTCTTC	CATASPVLDEQFF
TRBV28	14	TRBD1	TRBJ2-4	many	TGTGCCAGCAGTTTGCAGGGGGACAAAAACATTCAGTACTTC	CASSLQGDKNIQYF
TRBV19	12	-	TRBJ2-2	few	TGTGCCAGTAGTACCTTGACCGGGGAGCTGTTTTTT	CASSTLTGELFF
TRBV29-1	13	-	TRBJ2-7	many	TGCAGCGCAACAGGAGGAGGTAAAAGCAAGCAGTACTTC	CSATGGGKSKQYF
TRBV7-2	16	-	TRBJ2-1	-	TGTGCCAGCAGCTGGGCGGCCCCGAGCTCCTACAATGAGCAGTTCTTC	CASSWAAPSSYNEQFF
TRBV12-3/TRBV12-4	19	TRBD2	TRBJ2-5	-	TGTGCCAGCAGTCGGGGACTAGCGGTCCTACGGGGCGTGGAAGAGACCCAGTACTTC	CASSRGLAVLRGVEETQYF
TRBV27	13	-	TRBJ1-5	-	TGTGCCAGCAGAGGACTGGGAGAGGAGCCCCAGCATTTT	CASRGLGEEPQHF
TRBV4-2	14	-	TRBJ2-2	-	TGTGCCAGCAGCCAAAAGGAAAACACCGGGGAGCTGTTTTTT	CASSQKENTGELFF
TRBV5-8	16	-	TRBJ2-1	many	TGTGCCAGCAGCTTTTTTCGGTTGGACGGGCGCAATGAGCAGTTCTTC	CASSFFRLDGRNEQFF
TRBV20-1	14	-	TRBJ2-2	many	TGCAGTGCTAGAGACCGATTGAACACCGGGGAGCTGTTTTTT	CSARDRLNTGELFF
TRBV2	12	-	TRBJ1-1	many	TGTGCCAGCAGCGAGTATGGCACTGAAGCTTTCTTT	CASSEYGTEAFF